The clone carrying this TCR beta chain was counted a single time. Its cognate antigen is unknown. The TCR beta cDNA libraries contained unique molecular identifiers. TCRdb reprocessed the PCR reads with MiXCR, giving one entry per CDR3 protein. The table includes some 500,000 distinct CDR3 sequences, approximately 45% detected once. The CDR3 covers 17 residues. Germline trimming cut 1 base from V and 0 bases from J; bases unmatched to any gene: 4. Germline lookup yields CDR1 MGHRA and CDR2 YSYEKL. The source of the sample is a study of post-analysis software for immune sequencing data. Study-level points and caveats: Samples from a shared batch, those prepared together, strongly co-clustered by F measure. Compared with controls, patients had more of 4 to 6 TRBV segments, including TRBV5-6, TRBV5-1 and TRBV20-1.

The chain has TRBV4-1 and TRBJ2-4, with TRBD2 identical over 9 bases. This TCR was recovered from a girl aged 5-17 years with multiple sclerosis. Sequencing input: blood. CDR3 nucleotide sequence: TGCGCCAGCAGCCAAGTCCCTAGCGGGGTAGCCAAAAACATTCAGTACTTC. Translated: CASSQVPSGVAKNIQYF.